A single sample is the source of the 20 T cell receptor beta chains below, sequenced in a study of CD8+CD57+ T cells in acquired aplastic anemia. The template for TCR beta VDJ and CDR3 sequence profiling was genomic DNA. MiXCR, applied by TCRdb to the reads, yields one record per CDR3 protein. The data show a few hundred thousand distinct CDR3 sequences, with roughly 35% seen just once and 1% to 1.3% held by the top ten. The source material was sorted CD4+, CD8+, or CD8+CD57+ T cells (not recorded which) from PBMCs. The receptor set was obtained from a human donor in good health, serving as a control.

Ten or more counts support this clonotype. The chain is built from TRBV6-1 and TRBJ1-2; no clear D gene. This CDR3 has 13 amino acids. CDR1 MNHNS and CDR2 SASEGT come from the germline V gene. Trimming cost V 6 bases and J 0 bases, with 8 bases left between them. The CDR3, as DNA: TGTGCCAGCAGCCGCAGCGCTAACTATGGCTACACCTTC. Translating gives CASSRSANYGYTF.

This clonotype came up a few times. This chain connects TRBV5-1 to TRBJ1-5; D gene unclear. Deletions cut 4 bases from V and 4 bases from J, with 9 bases between. CDR3 length: 13 amino acids. Germline values: CDR1 SGHRS, CDR2 YFSETQ. Written as DNA, the CDR3 is TGCGCCAGCAGCCCGACCGGGAATCAGCCCCAGCATTTT. It codes for CASSPTGNQPQHF.

This sequence joins TRBV15 and TRBJ2-3, with D possibly matching TRBD2 (6 bases). This CDR3 is 16 amino acids long. CDR1 and CDR2 from the germline V gene are LNHNV and YYDKDF (reference sequence). The V end was cut by 1 base, the J end by 0 bases, with 11 bases between. CDR3 sequence: CATSRVGGGSTDTQYF. The CDR3 nucleotides read TGTGCCACCAGCAGAGTTGGTGGGGGGAGCACAGATACGCAGTATTTT.

This clonotype was found a few times. V and J are TRBV7-3 and TRBJ2-1; D is perhaps TRBD2 (5 bases). The CDR3 contains 14 residues. CDR1 is SGHTA, CDR2 FQGTGA, per germline. V lost 2 bases and J lost 7, with 12 bases in between. For the CDR3, the DNA is TGTGCCAGCAGCTTATATCCTAGCATAAATGAGCAGTTCTTC. It is translated as CASSLYPSINEQFF.

Many counts were recorded for this clonotype. The gene calls are TRBV20-1 and TRBJ1-2; possible D gene TRBD1, 6 bases. Germline CDR1 DFQATT, CDR2 SNEGSKA (reference sequence). Trimming shortened V by 3 bases and J by 8 bases, and 22 bases separated the two germline ends. CDR3 length equals 15 residues. As DNA, the CDR3 is TGCAGTGCTAGCTTACCGGGACAAGTCTCGGGGGGCTACACCTTC. Protein: CSASLPGQVSGGYTF.

This clonotype came up many times. The chain couples TRBV7-3 to TRBJ2-1; D unclear. V was pared by 5 bases and J by 7 bases, with 9 bases between. Germline V gene lookup returns CDR1 SGHTA and CDR2 FQGTGA. The CDR3 has 12 amino acids. The CDR3: CASSPGRNEQFF. The CDR3 bases are TGTGCCAGCAGCCCCGGGCGAAATGAGCAGTTCTTC. Full variable domain (remainder filled in from reference TRBV7-3 and TRBJ2-1): GAGVSQTPSNKVTEKGKYVELRCDPISGHTALYWYRQSLGQGPEFLIYFQGTGAADDSGLPNDRFFAVRPEGSVSTLKIQRTERGDSAVYLCASSPGRNEQFFGPGTRLTVL.

The chain joins TRBV6-2 or TRBV6-3 to TRBJ1-2, with 8 nucleotides matching TRBD1. Germline-derived CDR1 and CDR2 are MNHEY and SVGEGT. The CDR3 runs to 11 residues. J gave up 7 bases and V 10 bases, and 5 bases lay outside the gene matches. The CDR3 coding sequence is TGTGCCACCGCGACAGGGGCTGGCTACACCTTC. This codes for CATATGAGYTF.

This clonotype was observed many times. The chain couples TRBV24-1 to TRBJ1-5; TRBD1 aligns across 8 bases. This CDR3 region has 14 residues. V lost 7 bases, J lost 6 bases, and 7 bases stayed unmatched. In germline, CDR1 is KGHDR, CDR2 SFDVKD. CDR3 sequence: CATRTGAPSQPQHF. The CDR3 nucleotides are TGTGCCACCAGGACAGGGGCCCCCAGTCAGCCCCAGCATTTT.

The chain's CDR3 is CASSQDRTSGRGQETQYF. Written as DNA, the CDR3 is TGTGCCAGCAGCCAAGATCGGACTAGCGGGAGAGGTCAAGAGACCCAGTACTTC. The V and J genes are TRBV3-1 and TRBJ2-5; 13 bases match TRBD2. J was trimmed by 2 bases and V by 0 bases; bases with no gene match: 6. The length of the CDR3 is 18 residues. The germline gives CDR1 LGHDT, CDR2 YNNKEL (reference sequence).

This chain links TRBV3-1 with TRBJ1-2, with a tentative D call TRBD1 (6 bases). This CDR3 comprises 15 residues. Germline assignment: CDR1 LGHDT and CDR2 YNNKEL (reference sequence). Trimming took 1 base from V and 6 from J, leaving 15 bases between them. CDR3 coding DNA: TGTGCCAGCAGCCAAGTTGACGGCAGGGGAGATGGCTACACCTTC. Amino acids: CASSQVDGRGDGYTF.

V gene TRBV4-2 combines with J gene TRBJ2-2; no firm D call. This CDR3 region has 16 residues. V was shortened by 4 bases and J by 3 bases, with 15 bases between the two germline ends. The germline CDR1 and CDR2 sequences are LGHNA and YNFKEQ. CDR3 in amino acids: CASSRNNALDTGELFF. The CDR3, as DNA: TGTGCCAGCAGCCGGAACAACGCACTGGACACCGGGGAGCTGTTTTTT.

This clonotype has just a few counts. Relative to the germline gene, one junction end is altered; a read error may explain this. The chain uses TRBV25-1 and TRBJ1-6, with 9 bases that match TRBD1. Per the germline V gene, CDR1 is MGHDK and CDR2 is SYGVNS. The CDR3 runs to 16 residues. The CDR3 sequence is CASSPLRDRANSPLHF. The CDR3 DNA reads TGCGCCAGCAGCCCACTCCGGGACAGGGCTAATTCACCCCTCCACTTT.

The rearrangement joins TRBV20-1 to TRBJ1-2, with D possibly being TRBD1 (5 bases). This CDR3 is built from 11 residues. The germline V gene has CDR1 DFQATT and CDR2 SNEGSKA (reference sequence). Trimming stripped 6 bases from V and 8 bases from J, with 13 bases between. As DNA, the CDR3 is TGCAGTGCGAGGGACGAAGGGGGCTACACCTTC. This sequence encodes CSARDEGGYTF.

Ten or more counts support this clonotype. V is TRBV19 and J is TRBJ2-7; D perhaps matches TRBD2 (5 bases). Germline CDR1 and CDR2: LNHDA and SQIVND (reference sequence). This CDR3 spans 12 amino acids. V was pared by 4 bases and J by 6 bases, with 10 bases between. CDR3 loop: CASSTGIFEQYF. The CDR3 nucleotides are TGTGCCAGTAGTACCGGGATATTCGAGCAGTACTTC.

Only a few counts were recorded for this clonotype. The chain couples TRBV6-5 to TRBJ2-3; TRBD1 agrees at 10 bases. CDR1 and CDR2 from the germline V gene are MNHEY and SVGAGI. The V segment lost 3 bases and the J segment 3 bases; nucleotides outside the gene matches: 3. The CDR3 covers 15 residues. The CDR3 here is CASSYPGQGTDTQYF. DNA for the CDR3: TGTGCCAGCAGTTATCCGGGACAGGGGACAGATACGCAGTATTTT.

This clonotype was seen many times. This rearrangement joins TRBV11-2 to TRBJ2-1, with D uncertain. The CDR3 is 11 residues long. Trimming removed 5 bases from V and 6 bases from J, with 5 bases in between. Germline CDR1 is SGHAT and CDR2 is FQNNGV. CDR3 region: CASSLVNEQFF. DNA of the CDR3: TGTGCCAGCAGCCTTGTCAATGAGCAGTTCTTC.

The chain recombines TRBV10-1 with TRBJ2-1; D gene unclear. Trimming pared 5 bases from V and 7 bases from J, leaving 9 bases between. Germline CDR1 and CDR2: WNHNN and SYGVQD (reference sequence). The length of the CDR3 is 12 residues. The CDR3 spells CASSLGWNEQFF. CDR3 nucleotide sequence: TGCGCCAGCAGTTTAGGGTGGAATGAGCAGTTCTTC.

At least ten counts were recorded for this clonotype. This CDR3 reads CASSYGGAGQPQHF. In nucleotides, the CDR3 is TGTGCCAGCAGTTACGGAGGGGCCGGGCAGCCCCAGCATTTT. The chain recombines TRBV6-5 with TRBJ1-5; a possible D gene is TRBD1 (5 bases). Per germline, CDR1 MNHEY and CDR2 SVGAGI. CDR3 size: 14 residues. Trimming removed 2 bases at V and 7 bases at J, with 12 bases between.

The table lists this clonotype with many counts. CDR3 sequence (DNA): TGTGCCAGCCAAGCGAACTATGGCTACACCTTC. Protein sequence: CASQANYGYTF. The V and J genes are TRBV7-2 and TRBJ1-2; D unclear. The germline V gene has CDR1 SGHTA and CDR2 FQGNSA. This CDR3 has 11 amino acids. V lost 8 bases and J lost 2, with 6 bases in between.

The V call is TRBV24-1, the J call TRBJ2-5; D gene unclear. V lost 2 bases and J 2 bases, leaving 2 bases between the germline ends. Germline values: CDR1 KGHDR, CDR2 SFDVKD. CDR3 length: 12 amino acids. The CDR3 protein is CATSDSQETQYF. CDR3 in DNA: TGTGCCACCAGTGATTCGCAAGAGACCCAGTACTTC.